This T cell receptor (beta chain) was sequenced in a study of cytomegalovirus exposure and HLA in healthy donors. Study observations and caveats: In a later analysis, parvovirus B19, influenza, CMV and Epstein-Barr virus appeared linked to several top co-occurrence clusters. In terms of immune exposure information, only CMV serostatus was available. Specific recognition of CMV antigens was confirmed in vitro for three chains (all CMV-associated).

This CDR3 has 15 amino acids. The V end lost 6 bases, the J end lost 0 bases, and 17 bases lay between the germline ends. Germline CDR1 reads SQVTM; CDR2 reads ANQGSEA. The PCR had 60 Vbeta and 13 Jbeta primers. TCRdb's copy holds only in-frame clones and misses some; the assay was immunoSEQ multiplex PCR. The sample consists of some 130,000 clones, 65% to 80% of them appearing once. On this clone itself: The antigen remains unidentified.

V and J are TRBV29-1 and TRBJ1-2, with D perhaps TRBD1 (6 bases). This receptor was taken from a male donor in good health and CMV-seropositive. Sequencing was done on a sample of PBMCs. The CDR3 spells CSVGTPGRANYGYTF. For the CDR3, the DNA is TGCAGCGTGGGGACACCAGGAAGGGCTAACTATGGCTACACCTTC. The full variable domain, its missing parts supplied by reference TRBV29-1 and TRBJ1-2, is SAVISQKPSRDICQRGTSLTIQCQVDSQVTMMFWYRQQPGQSLTLIATANQGSEATYESGFVIDKFPISRPNLTFSTLTVSNMSPEDSSIYLCSVGTPGRANYGYTFGSGTRLTVV.